Given below is one T cell receptor (beta chain) in context. The entry originates in a study of blood T cell repertoires in COVID-19. Overall study context: Donors in the United States, Italy and Spain gave samples during acute or convalescent COVID-19. In each case, the material was cDNA or gDNA derived from T cells, B-cell-depleted T cells, or PBMCs.

The CDR3 is 16 amino acids. The ends were cut back, 6 bases at V and 0 bases at J, with 17 bases in the middle. CDR1 is MNHEY, CDR2 SVGEGT, per germline. Study processing details: Counts of nucleated cells, estimated from reference gene primer amplification, were obtained. Only in-frame clones appear in the TCRdb table, and some are missing; sequencing was by immunoSEQ multiplex PCR. D and trimming were read from the DNA, whereas the V and J calls and clone size are those reported in that table. The data contain tens of thousands of clones, roughly 80% of them singletons. V and J are TRBV6-2 or TRBV6-3 and TRBJ1-1, with D perhaps TRBD1 (6 bases). This TCR was recovered from a human donor in a cohort sampled during active COVID-19. The specimen sequenced was peripheral blood. This chain's CDR3 is CASSPRGGALNTEAFF. The CDR3 coding sequence is TGTGCCAGCAGCCCACGAGGGGGGGCGCTGAACACTGAAGCTTTCTTT.